This note documents a single T cell receptor beta chain sequence. The data are from a study of blood T cell repertoires in COVID-19. This CDR3 is built from 15 residues. With 0 bases removed from V and 1 base from J, the gap between germline ends came to 10 bases. Per germline, CDR1 SGDLS and CDR2 YYNGEE. The protocol was immunoSEQ multiplex PCR, while the TCRdb copy is restricted to in-frame clones and leaves out a portion. Of about 400,000 clones in the sample, 89% were seen once. Grouping used clinical history reported by participants in a survey and questionnaire. Material for sequencing was PBMCs or T cells enriched from blood (not recorded which). The gene calls are TRBV9 and TRBJ2-5; D is possibly TRBD1 (5 bases). The sequence derives from a woman in her 30s who had recovered from COVID-19. As DNA, the CDR3 is TGTGCCAGCAGCGTAGCGACAGTCAGCCAAGAGACCCAGTACTTC. It yields the protein CASSVATVSQETQYF.